This is a list of T cell receptor beta chains from one sample in a study of shared clonotypes between healthy human individuals. TCRdb's table, derived via immunoSEQ multiplex PCR, lists solely in-frame clones and lacks some. The table has some 1,900,000 clones, roughly 95% seen once. The sample consisted of naive CD8+ T cells sorted from blood. These TCRs come from a man aged 18 to 30 in good health. Each CDR3 is given with its conserved first and last residue. The D gene is left open where the match is weak. Some rows have no size entry. The others give once, few or many, or a class for an expanded clone.

clone_size	v_call	j_call	d_call	cdr3_length	cdr3_aa	cdr3_nt
NA	TRBV27	TRBJ2-7	NA	12	CASSLSGYEQYF	TGTGCCAGCAGTTTATCAGGGTACGAGCAGTACTTC
NA	TRBV6-6	TRBJ1-1	NA	14	CASIFPGSNTEAFF	TGTGCCAGCATTTTTCCCGGCTCGAACACTGAAGCTTTCTTT
NA	TRBV6-5	TRBJ2-6	TRBD1	16	CASSWVDRAGANVLTF	TGTGCCAGCAGTTGGGTAGACAGGGCCGGGGCCAACGTCCTGACTTTC
NA	TRBV7-9	TRBJ1-4	NA	13	CASDWAGGEKLFF	TGTGCCAGTGATTGGGCCGGGGGTGAAAAACTGTTTTTT
NA	TRBV9	TRBJ1-4	NA	16	CASSVGQGKTNEKLFF	TGTGCCAGCAGCGTAGGCCAGGGGAAAACTAATGAAAAACTGTTTTTT
NA	TRBV28	TRBJ2-1	NA	11	CASSLPGEQFF	TGTGCCAGCAGTCTGCCTGGTGAGCAGTTCTTC
NA	TRBV6-5	TRBJ2-1	NA	15	CASSSGRSSYNEQFF	TGTGCCAGCAGCTCGGGGAGGAGCTCCTACAATGAGCAGTTCTTC
NA	TRBV11-2	TRBJ2-5	TRBD1	14	CASSGTGVGETQYF	TGTGCCAGCAGCGGGACAGGGGTAGGGGAGACCCAGTACTTC
NA	TRBV9	TRBJ2-7	TRBD2	13	CASSTGTRSEQYF	TGTGCCAGCAGCACCGGGACTAGAAGCGAGCAGTACTTC
NA	TRBV7-9	TRBJ2-2	NA	15	CASRDRGANTGELFF	TGTGCCAGCAGGGACCGAGGAGCGAACACCGGGGAGCTGTTTTTT
NA	TRBV7-9	TRBJ2-1	TRBD2	15	CASSLAGGTYNEQFF	TGTGCCAGCAGCCTAGCGGGAGGCACCTACAATGAGCAGTTCTTC
few	TRBV27	TRBJ1-5	NA	13	CASSLDSNQPQHF	TGTGCCAGCAGTTTAGACAGCAATCAGCCCCAGCATTTT
NA	TRBV15	TRBJ2-1	NA	12	CATSLRANEQFF	TGTGCCACCAGCCTACGAGCGAATGAGCAGTTCTTC
NA	TRBV10-1	TRBJ2-7	TRBD2	15	CASSDAGARYDEQYF	TGCGCCAGCAGTGATGCGGGAGCCCGCTACGACGAGCAGTACTTC
NA	TRBV7-8	TRBJ2-7	NA	15	CASSLASGPSYEQYF	TGTGCCAGCAGCTTAGCATCGGGGCCCTCCTACGAGCAGTACTTC
NA	TRBV29-1	TRBJ2-1	NA	14	CSVGGGGHYNEQFF	TGCAGCGTTGGAGGCGGGGGACACTACAATGAGCAGTTCTTC
NA	TRBV6-5	TRBJ1-1	NA	14	CASKARGQNTEAFF	TGTGCCAGCAAAGCGAGAGGGCAGAACACTGAAGCTTTCTTT
once	TRBV7-9	TRBJ2-7	NA	14	CASSLVGADYEQYF	TGTGCCAGCAGCTTAGTTGGTGCGGACTACGAGCAGTACTTC
NA	TRBV27	TRBJ2-2	NA	16	CASSYLTGQFTGELFF	TGTGCCAGCAGTTACCTAACAGGGCAATTCACCGGGGAGCTGTTTTTT
NA	TRBV7-8	TRBJ2-2	NA	15	CASSLARDLTGELFF	TGTGCCAGCAGCTTAGCCAGGGACCTAACCGGGGAGCTGTTTTTT
NA	TRBV7-9	TRBJ1-1	TRBD1	18	CASSARSPGQGLGTEAFF	TGTGCCAGCAGCGCACGATCACCGGGACAGGGTTTAGGCACTGAAGCTTTCTTT
NA	TRBV4-3	TRBJ2-7	NA	13	CASSQGLSYEQYF	TGCGCCAGCAGCCAAGGACTATCCTACGAGCAGTACTTC
NA	TRBV9	TRBJ1-4	NA	13	CASSPPGGEKLFF	TGTGCCAGCAGCCCCCCCGGGGGGGAAAAACTGTTTTTT
NA	TRBV7-9	TRBJ2-7	NA	15	CASSLAGLPPYEQYF	TGTGCCAGCAGCTTAGCCGGACTACCCCCCTACGAGCAGTACTTC
NA	TRBV4-1	TRBJ2-2	NA	18	CASSQEGQGPTNTGELFF	TGCGCCAGCAGCCAAGAGGGCCAGGGACCGACGAACACCGGGGAGCTGTTTTTT
NA	TRBV13	TRBJ2-7	NA	15	CASSLEGGQLYEQYF	TGTGCCAGCAGCTTAGAAGGCGGACAACTCTACGAGCAGTACTTC
NA	TRBV7-2	TRBJ1-5	NA	14	CASSLEGFVEPQHF	TGTGCCAGCAGCTTAGAAGGGTTCGTAGAGCCCCAGCATTTT
NA	TRBV27	TRBJ2-7	TRBD1	16	CASSPPGQGGTYEQYF	TGTGCCAGCAGCCCTCCCGGACAGGGGGGGACCTACGAGCAGTACTTC
NA	TRBV9	TRBJ1-1	NA	13	CASSVEANTEAFF	TGTGCCAGCAGCGTAGAGGCCAACACTGAAGCTTTCTTT
NA	TRBV4-1	TRBJ2-5	TRBD1	15	CASSQVTGVEETQYF	TGCGCCAGCAGCCAAGTTACAGGGGTGGAAGAGACCCAGTACTTC
NA	TRBV5-4	TRBJ1-6	NA	14	CASTQGQYNSPLHF	TGTGCCAGCACCCAGGGACAATATAATTCACCCCTCCACTTT
NA	TRBV6-5	TRBJ2-7	TRBD1	15	CASSYSRDRAYEQYF	TGTGCCAGCAGTTACTCCCGGGACAGAGCCTACGAGCAGTACTTC
NA	TRBV2	TRBJ2-3	NA	12	CASRGHKDTQYF	TGTGCCAGCAGGGGGCATAAAGATACGCAGTATTTT
NA	TRBV27	TRBJ1-1	TRBD1	13	CASSPTGAIEAFF	TGTGCCAGCAGTCCCACAGGGGCCATTGAAGCTTTCTTT
NA	TRBV28	TRBJ2-7	TRBD1	15	CASSLRQGVAYEQYF	TGTGCCAGCAGTCTCAGACAGGGGGTAGCCTACGAGCAGTACTTC
NA	TRBV15	TRBJ2-1	TRBD2	12	CAAGDMIIEQFF	TGTGCCGCGGGAGATATGATCATTGAGCAGTTCTTC
NA	TRBV5-1	TRBJ1-1	TRBD1	12	CASSFGQGEAFF	TGCGCCAGCAGCTTCGGACAGGGTGAAGCTTTCTTT
NA	TRBV29-1	TRBJ2-2	TRBD1	16	CSVDLAGGSNTGELFF	TGCAGCGTTGATCTTGCAGGGGGCTCTAACACCGGGGAGCTGTTTTTT
NA	TRBV13	TRBJ1-3	NA	15	CASSHDRDSGNTIYF	TGTGCCAGCAGTCATGACAGAGACTCTGGAAACACCATATATTTT
NA	TRBV27	TRBJ1-2	NA	14	CASSLEGFGYGYTF	TGTGCCAGCAGTTTGGAGGGATTTGGCTATGGCTACACCTTC
NA	TRBV5-4	TRBJ2-5	TRBD1	15	CASSSRDRWGETQYF	TGTGCCAGCAGCTCCCGGGACAGGTGGGGAGAGACCCAGTACTTC
NA	TRBV19	TRBJ2-5	NA	16	CASSSPVVGHQETQYF	TGTGCCAGTAGTTCCCCCGTTGTGGGACACCAAGAGACCCAGTACTTC
NA	TRBV28	TRBJ1-5	NA	14	CASSLSMGNQPQHF	TGTGCCAGCAGTTTAAGTATGGGGAATCAGCCCCAGCATTTT
NA	TRBV6-6	TRBJ2-1	NA	12	CASSYGVDEQFF	TGTGCCAGCAGTTACGGTGTCGATGAGCAGTTCTTC
few	TRBV5-1	TRBJ1-1	NA	13	CASSSTVNTEAFF	TGCGCCAGCAGCTCAACAGTGAACACTGAAGCTTTCTTT
NA	TRBV5-1	TRBJ2-7	NA	14	CASSLVGQDYEQYF	TGCGCCAGCAGCTTGGTGGGACAAGATTACGAGCAGTACTTC
NA	TRBV12-5	TRBJ2-1	TRBD2	16	CASGLPLAGEGNEQFF	TGTGCTAGTGGTTTGCCCCTAGCGGGAGAGGGCAATGAGCAGTTCTTC
NA	TRBV4-3	TRBJ2-3	NA	17	CASSPGAGPPSTDTQYF	TGCGCCAGCAGCCCGGGTGCGGGGCCCCCTAGCACAGATACGCAGTATTTT